Below, 29 T cell receptor beta chains from the same sample are listed, as sequenced in a study of T cells after yellow fever vaccination (dated 2019 in TCRdb). Library method: 5' RACE. The sample was run on an Illumina HiSeq 2500. The public reads were reprocessed in TCRdb via fastp at Q25 and MiXCR, keeping in-frame beta chains. CDR3 protein duplicates are merged, each entry listing the most common genes and DNA. The sample records around 530,000 distinct CDR3 sequences, roughly a sixth of which are singletons. 17% of the sample belongs to the ten largest clones. The sample's treatment or condition, from its label and the paper: live attenuated yellow fever vaccine strain. Material: PBMCs, obtained about 5 days after the first yellow fever vaccination. Receptors originate from a man aged 18-30 years who received the YFV17D yellow fever vaccine.

This clonotype was found a few times. The chain carries TRBV24-1 and TRBJ2-1; tentatively, D is TRBD2 (5 bases). The CDR3 is made up of 15 amino acids. V lost 7 bases, J lost 0 bases, and 12 bases lay in between. Germline assignment: CDR1 KGHDR and CDR2 SFDVKD. CDR3 nucleotide sequence: TGTGCCACCAGCCCCGGGGAAGGCTCCTACAATGAGCAGTTCTTC. The encoded protein is CATSPGEGSYNEQFF.

The rearrangement links TRBV20-1 to TRBJ2-5; 9 bases line up with TRBD2. With V trimmed by 6 bases and J by 0 bases, 11 bases remained unmatched. The CDR3 totals 16 residues. Germline V gene data show CDR1 as DFQATT and CDR2 as SNEGSKA (reference sequence). CDR3 loop: CSAMGGIAGDQETQYF. The CDR3 region has the DNA TGCAGTGCGATGGGGGGAATAGCGGGGGACCAAGAGACCCAGTACTTC.

The chain links TRBV20-1 to TRBJ2-3; D remains unclear. The CDR3 loop spans 12 amino acids. V was shortened by 3 bases and J by 4 bases, with 8 bases between the two germline ends. Germline CDR1 DFQATT, CDR2 SNEGSKA (reference sequence). Written as DNA, the CDR3 is TGCAGTGCTAGGTGGAGCGCAGATACGCAGTATTTT. Its translation: CSARWSADTQYF.

This clonotype was seen a few times. The chain links TRBV19 to TRBJ2-5; TRBD2 is a possible D gene (5 bases). Germline V gene lookup returns CDR1 LNHDA and CDR2 SQIVND (reference sequence). This CDR3 has 15 residues. Trimming cost V 5 bases and J 5 bases, with 18 bases left between them. CDR3 residues: CASSSIQTGWETQYF. The DNA for the CDR3 is TGTGCCAGTAGTTCGATCCAAACGGGGTGGGAGACCCAGTACTTC.

This clonotype appeared a few times. The chain links TRBV3-1 to TRBJ1-6, with 11 bases that match TRBD1. The CDR3 is made up of 14 amino acids. Germline CDR1 is LGHDT and CDR2 is YNNKEL (reference sequence). V was pared by 5 bases and J by 10 bases, with 4 bases of the junction left unmatched. CDR3 sequence reads: CASSGTGGDSPLHF. CDR3 bases: TGTGCCAGCAGCGGGACAGGGGGGGACTCACCCCTCCACTTT. Using reference TRBV3-1 and TRBJ1-6 for the parts outside the CDR3, the full variable domain is DTAVSQTPKYLVTQMGNDKSIKCEQNLGHDTMYWYKQDSKKFLKIMFSYNNKELIINETVPNRFSPKSPDKAHLNLHINSLELGDSAVYFCASSGTGGDSPLHFGNGTRLTVT.

This chain connects TRBV18 to TRBJ2-5; no firm D call. From germline, CDR1 is KGHSH and CDR2 LQKENI. With 0 bases removed from V and 2 bases from J, the gap between germline ends came to 7 bases. The CDR3 sequence is 14 residues long. In DNA, the CDR3 is TGTGCCAGCTCACCACCATCCGAACAAGAGACCCAGTACTTC. It encodes CASSPPSEQETQYF.

This clonotype has more than one count but fewer than ten. The chain is built from TRBV5-1 and TRBJ1-6; 7 positions match TRBD1. The CDR3 covers 17 residues. Looked up from germline, CDR1 is SGHRS and CDR2 is YFSETQ. Trimming took 4 bases from V and 0 from J; bases not matched to a gene: 7. CDR3 sequence reads: CASSPQGLSSYNSPLHF. CDR3 DNA sequence: TGCGCCAGCAGCCCACAGGGGTTAAGCTCCTATAATTCACCCCTCCACTTT.

The V gene is TRBV5-1, the J gene TRBJ1-5; D perhaps matches TRBD1 (6 bases). CDR1 SGHRS and CDR2 YFSETQ come from the germline V gene. CDR3 length: 15 amino acids. V was pared by 0 bases and J by 4 bases, with 11 bases between. The CDR3 loop reads CASSLGGQENQPQHF. In DNA form, the CDR3 reads TGCGCCAGCAGCTTGGGGGGGCAGGAGAATCAGCCCCAGCATTTT.

The chain employs TRBV12-3 or TRBV12-4 and TRBJ2-3; maybe TRBD1 (6 bases). Between the trimmed V and J ends, which lost 7 bases and 0 bases, there was a span of 11 bases. CDR3 length equals 14 residues. The CDR3 DNA is TGTGCCAGCACCCACAGGGATAGCACAGATACGCAGTATTTT. Protein sequence: CASTHRDSTDTQYF.

V usage is TRBV9 and J usage is TRBJ2-4, with TRBD1 matching 10 bases. Trimming cost V 3 bases and J 7 bases; bases outside gene matches: 7. The CDR3 contains 15 residues. CDR1 and CDR2 from the germline V gene are SGDLS and YYNGEE. CDR3 in amino acids: CASSASGTGVNIQYF. The DNA for the CDR3 is TGTGCCAGCAGCGCGTCCGGGACAGGGGTGAACATTCAGTACTTC.

The rearrangement uses TRBV7-3 and TRBJ2-3; the D is unclear. V was trimmed by 5 bases and J by 10 bases, leaving 16 bases between them. Germline V gene data show CDR1 as SGHTA and CDR2 as FQGTGA. The CDR3 loop spans 13 amino acids. CDR3 residues: CASSVNLEEAQYF. CDR3 nucleotide sequence: TGTGCCAGCAGCGTTAACCTAGAAGAGGCGCAGTATTTT.

This clonotype turned up a few times. The chain couples TRBV24-1 to TRBJ2-2; D is possibly TRBD1 (5 bases). The CDR3 is made up of 15 amino acids. Trimming cost V 0 bases and J 1 base, with 5 bases left between them. Germline values: CDR1 KGHDR, CDR2 SFDVKD. The CDR3, as DNA: TGTGCCACCAGTGATTTGCAGGGGAACACCGGGGAGCTGTTTTTT. This codes for CATSDLQGNTGELFF.

This clonotype was seen at least ten times. V gene TRBV27 combines with J gene TRBJ1-2, with D maybe TRBD1 (6 bases). The CDR3 totals 13 residues. Germline V gives CDR1 MNHEY, CDR2 SMNVEV (reference sequence). Trimming cost V 4 bases and J 3 bases, with 9 bases left between them. The CDR3 protein is CASSYGTHYGYTF. The CDR3 DNA reads TGTGCCAGCAGTTACGGGACACACTATGGCTACACCTTC.

The chain couples TRBV7-2 to TRBJ2-7, with D hard to call. Per germline, CDR1 SGHTA and CDR2 FQGNSA. The CDR3 extends over 15 amino acids. CDR3 DNA sequence: TGTGCCAGCAGCTTACGTTATGGTATGGGTTCTGAGCTGTACGTC. Translated: CASSLRYGMGSELYV.

The genes are TRBV4-3 and TRBJ2-3; tentative D call: TRBD2 (6 bases). Germline V gene sequence: CDR1 LGHNA, CDR2 YSLEER. The length of the CDR3 is 17 residues. The V end lost 1 base, the J end lost 2 bases, and 16 bases lay between the germline ends. CDR3 amino acids: CASSQGAPSVLTDTQYF. The CDR3 DNA reads as TGCGCCAGCAGCCAAGGGGCCCCTAGCGTGCTCACAGATACGCAGTATTTT.

This clonotype was seen only once. The V gene is TRBV15, the J gene TRBJ2-1; 12 nucleotides match TRBD2. Germline V gene sequence: CDR1 LNHNV, CDR2 YYDKDF (reference sequence). This CDR3 has 16 residues. The trim removed 4 bases at V and 4 bases at J, leaving 5 bases unmatched. The CDR3 nucleotides are TGTGCCACCAGCACTGTACTAGCGGGGGGATACAATGAGCAGTTCTTC. Translated, it gives CATSTVLAGGYNEQFF.

This clonotype occurred many times. This chain uses TRBV7-9 with TRBJ1-6; tentative D call: TRBD1 (5 bases). CDR1 and CDR2 (germline): SEHNR, FQNEAQ (reference sequence). The CDR3 extends over 14 amino acids. Trimming left V 1 base short and J 9 bases short, with 10 bases between. The DNA for the CDR3 is TGTGCCAGCAGCTTAGGGGACCGTTTTTCACCCCTCCACTTT. It translates to CASSLGDRFSPLHF. Full variable domain (outside the CDR3, taken from reference TRBV7-9 and TRBJ1-6): DTGVSQNPRHKITKRGQNVTFRCDPISEHNRLYWYRQTLGQGPEFLTYFQNEAQLEKSRLLSDRFSAERPKGSFSTLEIQRTEQGDSAMYLCASSLGDRFSPLHFGNGTRLTVT.

The chain joins TRBV20-1 to TRBJ2-7; 7 positions agree with TRBD1. Germline CDR1 DFQATT, CDR2 SNEGSKA (reference sequence). V gave up 5 bases and J gave up 6 bases; unmatched junction bases: 4. The length of the CDR3 is 11 residues. As DNA, the CDR3 is TGCAGTGCTCGAGGGGGCCCCGAGCAGTACTTC. Protein sequence: CSARGGPEQYF.

This clonotype was counted between two and nine times. The V and J genes are TRBV27 and TRBJ1-5, with a weak D call TRBD1 (5 bases). The V end was cut by 0 bases, the J end by 4 bases, with 7 bases between. Germline V gene data show CDR1 as MNHEY and CDR2 as SMNVEV (reference sequence). The CDR3 consists of 14 residues. CDR3 sequence (DNA): TGTGCCAGCAGTTTATCAAGACAGAATCAGCCCCAGCATTTT. This sequence encodes CASSLSRQNQPQHF.

The rearrangement uses TRBV28 and TRBJ1-1; TRBD1 matches 8 bases. The germline CDR1 and CDR2 sequences are MDHEN and SYDVKM. V was pared by 8 bases and J by 5 bases, with 4 bases of the junction left unmatched. CDR3 size: 12 residues. The CDR3 DNA reads TGTGCCAGCGGAGACAGGGGTACTGAAGCTTTCTTT. As protein: CASGDRGTEAFF. Variable domain in full (rest from reference TRBV28 and TRBJ1-1): DVKVTQSSRYLVKRTGEKVFLECVQDMDHENMFWYRQDPGLGLRLIYFSYDVKMKEKGDIPEGYSVSREKKERFSLILESASTNQTSMYLCASGDRGTEAFFGQGTRLTVV.

The CDR3 bases are TGTGCCAGCTCACCTCTGAGGGGTTTCACCGGGGAGCTGTTTTTT. The encoded protein is CASSPLRGFTGELFF. This chain links TRBV18 with TRBJ2-2, with D possibly being TRBD1 or TRBD2 (5 bases each). Germline V lookup: CDR1 KGHSH, CDR2 LQKENI. This CDR3 is 15 amino acids long. The V and J ends lost 3 bases and 4 bases respectively, with 12 bases between them.

This clonotype was observed a few times. The chain couples TRBV11-2 to TRBJ2-7, with D perhaps matching TRBD1 or TRBD2 (5 bases each). This CDR3 has 16 amino acids. Germline V gene lookup returns CDR1 SGHAT and CDR2 FQNNGV. Trimming removed 0 bases at V and 1 base at J, with 13 bases between. The CDR3 loop is CASSLDHGDGSYEQYV. The DNA for the CDR3 is TGTGCCAGCAGCTTAGATCATGGGGACGGATCCTACGAGCAGTACGTC.

V is TRBV4-3 and J is TRBJ1-2; 9 positions match TRBD1. With 0 bases clipped from V and 4 bases from J, the junction kept 3 bases outside the gene matches. CDR3 length: 15 residues. CDR1 and CDR2 from the germline V gene are LGHNA and YSLEER. CDR3 sequence: CASSQEGDRAYGYTF. As DNA, the CDR3 is TGCGCCAGCAGCCAAGAGGGGGACAGGGCCTATGGCTACACCTTC.

The chain uses TRBV20-1 and TRBJ1-6; possible D gene TRBD1, 5 bases. The germline V and J ends were trimmed by 6 bases and 7 bases, with 10 bases remaining between them. The CDR3 totals 12 residues. CDR1 and CDR2 from the germline V gene are DFQATT and SNEGSKA (reference sequence). The CDR3 region has the DNA TGCAGTGCATACGGGGGAAATTCACCCCTCCACTTT. Translating gives CSAYGGNSPLHF.

The table lists this clonotype with a few counts. The chain links TRBV28 to TRBJ1-2; D may be TRBD1 (6 bases). The CDR3 loop spans 16 amino acids. Germline assignment: CDR1 MDHEN and CDR2 SYDVKM. The V end lost 5 bases, the J end lost 4 bases, and 20 bases lay between the germline ends. For the CDR3, the DNA is TGTGCCAGCAGTAGGGCCAGGGGTGGGAAGGGCTATGGCTACACCTTC. It codes for CASSRARGGKGYGYTF.

This clonotype was seen a few times. At one boundary the junction diverges from the germline segment, which might be a read error. The chain uses TRBV7-9 and TRBJ2-1, with 8 bases fitting TRBD1. The CDR3 is 12 residues long. Germline V gene data show CDR1 as SEHNR and CDR2 as FQNEAQ (reference sequence). The CDR3 region has the DNA TGTGCCAGCAGCCCAGTCAGGGGGCGTCAAATCTTC. This codes for CASSPVRGRQIF.

This clonotype was seen a few times. The CDR3 sequence is CASSRRTSTDTQYF. CDR3 in DNA: TGTGCCAGCAGCCGGAGGACTAGCACAGATACGCAGTATTTT. The V call is TRBV3-1, the J call TRBJ2-3, with a tentative D call TRBD2 (5 bases). V was trimmed by 4 bases and J by 0 bases, leaving 8 bases between them. Germline V gene sequence: CDR1 LGHDT, CDR2 YNNKEL (reference sequence). This CDR3 has 14 amino acids.

This clonotype was recorded a few times. This rearrangement joins TRBV5-4 to TRBJ2-7, with 8 bases fitting TRBD1. This CDR3 comprises 15 residues. CDR1 is SGHNT, CDR2 YYREEE, per germline (reference sequence). V was clipped by 1 base and J by 4 bases; unmatched bases: 7. CDR3 loop: CASSLSGTGDYEQYV. The CDR3 coding sequence is TGTGCCAGCAGCTTGTCCGGGACAGGAGATTACGAGCAGTACGTC.

This clonotype came up once. Just one base apart from a much larger clone, this may be a read error. This sequence joins TRBV7-3 and TRBJ2-5; D is undetermined. V was cut by 1 base and J by 1 base, with 4 bases left in between. CDR1 SGHTA and CDR2 FQGTGA come from the germline V gene. CDR3 size: 13 residues. This CDR3 reads CASSLIPQETQYF. The CDR3 DNA reads as TGTGCCAGCAGCTTAATCCCCCAAGAGACCCAGTACTTC. The complete variable domain, with remaining parts taken from reference TRBV7-3 and TRBJ2-5, reads GAGVSQTPSNKVTEKGKYVELRCDPISGHTALYWYRQSLGQGPEFLIYFQGTGAADDSGLPNDRFFAVRPEGSVSTLKIQRTERGDSAVYLCASSLIPQETQYFGPGTRLLVL.